The sequence of this T cell receptor (beta chain) was determined in a study of cytomegalovirus exposure and HLA in healthy donors. Findings and limits, study-wide: Analyzed later, association rates of TCRs varied across HLA loci, with DRB1 most and HLA-C fewest.

Germline trimming cut 5 bases from V and 5 bases from J; bases unmatched to any gene: 5. Per germline, CDR1 SNHLY and CDR2 FYNNEI. The CDR3 length is 15 residues. This PCR relied on a set of 60 Vbeta primers and 13 Jbeta primers. Clones were sequenced by immunoSEQ multiplex PCR, and TCRdb holds only the in-frame ones, with some missing. The sample holds 100,000 to 140,000 clones, approximately 76% seen once. Note on this clone: The antigen remains undetermined.

This receptor was taken from a man aged 18 to 30 in good health and CMV-seronegative. The chain employs TRBV2 and TRBJ2-3; 12 bases line up with TRBD2. Sequencing used PBMCs. The CDR3 DNA reads TGTGCCAGCAGTTCGACTAGCGGGGGTGTAGATACGCAGTATTTT. Its protein product is CASSSTSGGVDTQYF.